This T cell receptor (beta chain) emerged from a study of PD-1 blockade in classical Hodgkin lymphoma. Study in general: Patients were treated with nivolumab at 3 mg/kg, and this was given intravenously every 2 weeks. Whole-study findings and limits: Complete responders' diversity at baseline resembled that of newly diagnosed patients. CD4+ TCR diversity, unlike CD8+, rose significantly by C4D1.

The CDR3 covers 16 residues. V dropped 5 bases and J dropped 1 base, with 15 bases sitting between them. The germline gives CDR1 SSHAT, CDR2 FNYEAQ (reference sequence). As concerns this clone: Its antigen is not known.

The table came from immunoSEQ multiplex PCR; TCRdb's copy has only in-frame clones and leaves some out. There are about 58,000 clones in the sample; approximately 90% occur only once, and more than 9% lies in the top ten. Following autologous stem cell transplantation, relapse occurred in every patient, and exposure to brentuximab vedotin varied. The rearrangement uses TRBV7-7 and TRBJ2-1; D is perhaps TRBD1 (5 bases). The specimen was peripheral blood mononuclear cells (PBMCs), collected before the second cycle of nivolumab. The receptor was derived from a human donor with classical Hodgkin lymphoma. CDR3 loop: CASSERTGASYNEQFF. CDR3 sequence (DNA): TGTGCCAGCAGCGAACGAACAGGAGCATCCTACAATGAGCAGTTCTTC.